The clone carrying this T cell receptor (beta chain) showed up just a few times. Its antigen remains unknown. The data were taken from a study of cytomegalovirus exposure and HLA in healthy donors. Broader study findings: The records held CMV serostatus as the only immune exposure information.

The V gene end was trimmed by 10 bases and the J gene end by 0 bases; junction bases not matched to a gene: 9. The CDR3 runs 16 residues. The germline V gene encodes CDR1 SGHTA and CDR2 FQGNSA. These donors, healthy bone marrow donors, were studied. Primers: 60 Vbeta forward and 13 Jbeta reverse. The data were produced by immunoSEQ multiplex PCR, yet TCRdb's version contains in-frame clones alone and is incomplete. The sample yields about 200,000 clones, almost 70% seen once. This receptor was identified in a man aged 35 to 55 in good health and CMV-seropositive. The sequenced sample was PBMCs. This chain uses TRBV7-2 with TRBJ2-3; TRBD1 matches at 11 bases. The CDR3 spells CAIRTGGGVSTDTQYF. CDR3 nucleotides: TGTGCCATCCGGACAGGGGGCGGTGTAAGCACAGATACGCAGTATTTT.